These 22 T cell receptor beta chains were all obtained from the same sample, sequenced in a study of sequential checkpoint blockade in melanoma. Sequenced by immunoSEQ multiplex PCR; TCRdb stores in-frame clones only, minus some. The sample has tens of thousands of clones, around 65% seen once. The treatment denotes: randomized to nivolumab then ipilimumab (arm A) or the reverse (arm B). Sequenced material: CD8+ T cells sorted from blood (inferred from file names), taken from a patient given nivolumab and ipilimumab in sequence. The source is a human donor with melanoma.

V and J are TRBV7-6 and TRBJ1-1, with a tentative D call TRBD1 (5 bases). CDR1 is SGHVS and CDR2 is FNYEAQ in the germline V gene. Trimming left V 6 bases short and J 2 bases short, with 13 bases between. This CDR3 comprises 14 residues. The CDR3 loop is CASRGRVGNTEAFF. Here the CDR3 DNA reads TGTGCCAGCAGGGGCAGGGTCGGTAACACTGAAGCTTTCTTT.

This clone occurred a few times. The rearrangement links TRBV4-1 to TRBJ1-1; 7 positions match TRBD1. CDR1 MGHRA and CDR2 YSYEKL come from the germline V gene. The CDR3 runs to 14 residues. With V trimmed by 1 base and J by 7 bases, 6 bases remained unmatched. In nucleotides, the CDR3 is TGCGCCAGCAGCCAAGTAGGGGGCGCGCTTGAAGCTTTCTTT. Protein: CASSQVGGALEAFF.

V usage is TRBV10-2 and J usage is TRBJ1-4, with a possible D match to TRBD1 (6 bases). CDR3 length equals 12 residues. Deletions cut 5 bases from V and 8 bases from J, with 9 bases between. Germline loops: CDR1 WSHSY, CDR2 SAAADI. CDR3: CASSPGDEKLFF. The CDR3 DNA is TGCGCCAGCAGTCCAGGGGACGAAAAACTGTTTTTT.

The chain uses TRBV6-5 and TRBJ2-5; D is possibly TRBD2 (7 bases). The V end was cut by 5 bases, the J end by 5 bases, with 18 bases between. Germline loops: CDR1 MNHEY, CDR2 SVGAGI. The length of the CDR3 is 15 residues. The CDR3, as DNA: TGTGCCAGCAGTCCCTCCGGGGGGCGCCAGGAGACCCAGTACTTC. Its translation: CASSPSGGRQETQYF.

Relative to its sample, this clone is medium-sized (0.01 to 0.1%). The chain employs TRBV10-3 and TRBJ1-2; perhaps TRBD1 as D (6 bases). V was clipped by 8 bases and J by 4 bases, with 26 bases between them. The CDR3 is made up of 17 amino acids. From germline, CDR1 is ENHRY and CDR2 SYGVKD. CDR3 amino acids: CAIALGRGYTGIYGYTF. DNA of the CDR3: TGTGCCATCGCTCTCGGGCGTGGGTACACAGGGATCTATGGCTACACCTTC.

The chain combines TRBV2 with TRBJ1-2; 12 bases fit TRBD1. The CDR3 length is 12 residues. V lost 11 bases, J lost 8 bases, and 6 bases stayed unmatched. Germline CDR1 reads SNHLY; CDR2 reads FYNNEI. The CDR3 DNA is TGTGCCGGGACAGGGGGCCTCTACGGCTACACCTTC. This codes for CAGTGGLYGYTF.

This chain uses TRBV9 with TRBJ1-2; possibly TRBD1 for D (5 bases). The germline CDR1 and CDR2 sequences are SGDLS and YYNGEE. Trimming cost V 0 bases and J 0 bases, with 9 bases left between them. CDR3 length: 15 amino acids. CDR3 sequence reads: CASSVVDTTNYGYTF. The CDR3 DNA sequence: TGTGCCAGCAGCGTAGTGGACACTACTAACTATGGCTACACCTTC.

CDR3 in DNA: TGTGCCAGCAGCCCAAGTGAGGGTGGGAAAGAGACCCAGTACTTC. Protein sequence: CASSPSEGGKETQYF. V gene TRBV6-1 combines with J gene TRBJ2-5, with D tentatively TRBD2 (5 bases). The ends were cut back, 6 bases at V and 3 bases at J, with 17 bases in the middle. This CDR3 is built from 15 residues. Germline CDR1 and CDR2: MNHNS and SASEGT.

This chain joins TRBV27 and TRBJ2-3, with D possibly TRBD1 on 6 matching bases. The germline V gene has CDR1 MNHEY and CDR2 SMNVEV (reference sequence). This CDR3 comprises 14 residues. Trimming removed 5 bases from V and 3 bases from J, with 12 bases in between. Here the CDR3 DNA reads TGTGCCAGCAGTCCACTAGACAGGACAGATACGCAGTATTTT. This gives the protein CASSPLDRTDTQYF.

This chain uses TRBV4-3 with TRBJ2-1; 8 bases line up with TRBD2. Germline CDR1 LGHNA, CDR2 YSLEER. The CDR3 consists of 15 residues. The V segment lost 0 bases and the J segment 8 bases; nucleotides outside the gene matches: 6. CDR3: CASSQELRGGDEQFF. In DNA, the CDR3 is TGCGCCAGCAGCCAAGAGCTACGGGGGGGCGATGAGCAGTTCTTC.

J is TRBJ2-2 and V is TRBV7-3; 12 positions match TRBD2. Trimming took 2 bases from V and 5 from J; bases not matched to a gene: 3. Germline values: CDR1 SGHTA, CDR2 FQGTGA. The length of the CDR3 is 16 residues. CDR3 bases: TGTGCCAGCAGCTTAGCCGGACTAGCGGGAACCGGGGAGCTGTTTTTT. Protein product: CASSLAGLAGTGELFF.

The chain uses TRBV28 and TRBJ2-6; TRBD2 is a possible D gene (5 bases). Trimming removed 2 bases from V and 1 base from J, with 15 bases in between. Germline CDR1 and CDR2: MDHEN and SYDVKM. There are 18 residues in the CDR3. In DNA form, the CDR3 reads TGTGCCAGCAGTTTAGGCGTCCTGCGGGCATCTGGGGCCAACGTCCTGACTTTC. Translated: CASSLGVLRASGANVLTF.

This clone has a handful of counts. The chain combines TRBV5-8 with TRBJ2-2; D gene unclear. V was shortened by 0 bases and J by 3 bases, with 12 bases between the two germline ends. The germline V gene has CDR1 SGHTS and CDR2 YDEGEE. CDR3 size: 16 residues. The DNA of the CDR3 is TGTGCCAGCAGCTTGGTTTCCCAGGCTGACACCGGGGAGCTGTTTTTT. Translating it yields CASSLVSQADTGELFF.

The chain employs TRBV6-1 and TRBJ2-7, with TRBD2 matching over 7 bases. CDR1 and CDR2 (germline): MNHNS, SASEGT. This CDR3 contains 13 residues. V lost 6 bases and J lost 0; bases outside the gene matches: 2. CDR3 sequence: CASRGGTSYEQYF. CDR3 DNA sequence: TGTGCCAGCAGGGGAGGGACCTCCTACGAGCAGTACTTC.

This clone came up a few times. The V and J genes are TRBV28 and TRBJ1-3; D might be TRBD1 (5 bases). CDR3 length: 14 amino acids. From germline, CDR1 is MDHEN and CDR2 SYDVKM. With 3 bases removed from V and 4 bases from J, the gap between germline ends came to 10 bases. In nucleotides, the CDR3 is TGTGCCAGCAGTTTCCTGGGGCTAGGAAACACCATATATTTT. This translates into CASSFLGLGNTIYF.

The CDR3 coding sequence is TGTGCCAGCAGCCCATACAGGGGAGGTGATTCACCCCTCCACTTT. Protein: CASSPYRGGDSPLHF. The chain is built from TRBV7-8 and TRBJ1-6, with 7 bases aligning to TRBD1. The CDR3 is 15 residues long. V trimming: 5 bases; J trimming: 8 bases; junction bases outside the gene matches: 9. The germline V gene has CDR1 SGHVS and CDR2 FQNEAQ.

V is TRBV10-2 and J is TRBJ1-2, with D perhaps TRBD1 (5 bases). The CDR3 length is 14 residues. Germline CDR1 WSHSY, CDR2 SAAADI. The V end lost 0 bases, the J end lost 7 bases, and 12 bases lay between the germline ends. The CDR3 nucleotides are TGCGCCAGCAGTGAGTCGGCAGGGCTGGTTGGCTACACCTTC. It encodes CASSESAGLVGYTF.

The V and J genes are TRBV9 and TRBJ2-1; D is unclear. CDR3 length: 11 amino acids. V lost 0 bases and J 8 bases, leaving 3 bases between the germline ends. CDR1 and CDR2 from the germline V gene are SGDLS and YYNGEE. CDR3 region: CASSVGDEQFF. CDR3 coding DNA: TGTGCCAGCAGCGTAGGAGATGAGCAGTTCTTC.

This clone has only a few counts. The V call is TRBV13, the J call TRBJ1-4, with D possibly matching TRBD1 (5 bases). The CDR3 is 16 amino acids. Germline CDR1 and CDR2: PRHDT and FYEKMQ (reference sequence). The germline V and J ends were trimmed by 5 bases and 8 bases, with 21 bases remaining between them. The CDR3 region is CASSAEGRMGVEKLFF. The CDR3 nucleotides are TGTGCCAGCAGCGCGGAGGGGAGGATGGGAGTCGAAAAACTGTTTTTT.

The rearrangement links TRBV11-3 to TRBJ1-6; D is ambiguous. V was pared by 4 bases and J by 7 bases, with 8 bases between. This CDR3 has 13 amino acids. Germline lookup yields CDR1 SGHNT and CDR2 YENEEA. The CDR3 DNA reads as TGTGCCAGCAGCTCATACGGGAATTCACCCCTCCACTTT. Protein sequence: CASSSYGNSPLHF.

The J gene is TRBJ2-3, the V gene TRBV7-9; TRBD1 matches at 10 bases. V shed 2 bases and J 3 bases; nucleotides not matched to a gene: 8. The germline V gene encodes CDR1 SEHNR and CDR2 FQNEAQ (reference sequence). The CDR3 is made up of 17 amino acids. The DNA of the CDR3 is TGTGCCAGCAGCTTACCGACAGGGGGCGTGGGTACAGATACGCAGTATTTT. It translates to CASSLPTGGVGTDTQYF.

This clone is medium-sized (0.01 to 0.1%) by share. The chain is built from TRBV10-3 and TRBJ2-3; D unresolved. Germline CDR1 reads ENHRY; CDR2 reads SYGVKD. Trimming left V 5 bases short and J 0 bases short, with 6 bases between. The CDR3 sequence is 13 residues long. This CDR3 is CAISSISTDTQYF. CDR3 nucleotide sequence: TGTGCCATCAGTTCCATTAGCACAGATACGCAGTATTTT.